This entry is about one T cell receptor (beta chain). In its sample, this clonotype was seen many times. Its antigen target is currently unknown. No base quality information exists; no much larger clone differs at one position. From V the trimming removes 4 bases and from J it removes 1 base, while the gene matches leave 6 bases of the junction unaccounted for. CDR1 MNHEY and CDR2 SVGEGT are derived from the germline V gene. From the cysteine up to the phenylalanine, the CDR3 has a length of 15 residues. Only the CDR3 DNA is retained, 45 bases long and in frame from the first base. These data belong to a study of blood T cells in healthy people across ages (dated by TCRdb to about 2015). Background on the whole study: In model experiments, roughly one uniquely barcoded TCR beta cDNA molecule per two T cells was captured by template switching. Using deep sequencing normalized with unique cDNA molecular identifiers, the study measured how TCR beta repertoire diversity changes with age. The donors were divided into four age groups: young (average around 17 years), middle-aged (over 35), aged (roughly 60) and long-lived (around 80). The study analyzed two additional independent replicas of 1 million unique cDNA reads from the same blood draw for two donors, one aged 18 to 29 and one aged 80 or older. Study-wide conclusions, independent of this receptor: Estimates of total diversity based on one million sequenced T cells were regarded as lower bounds and as underestimates. Because donor CMV infection status was unknown, age-related changes in expanded clonotypes were potentially confounded. As age increased, observed TCR beta diversity per million T cells dropped in a roughly linear way, and a significant reduction was already evident by age 40. Compared with the aged group, the long-lived group had more naive CD4+ T cells, fewer expanded clones and increased TCR diversity, a pattern suggesting age selection. A strong correlation was found between observed TCR beta diversity and the percentage of naive T cells measured by flow cytometry. Bulk unsorted PBMC profiling prevented conclusive comparison of naive and antigen-experienced compartments.

Library preparation used 5' RACE. The listed sequencing device is Illumina HiSeq 2500. A second roughly 6 to 11 cycle PCR used a sample-barcoded 5' primer and a J-beta primer mix. Each TCR beta cDNA molecule received a unique molecular identifier from a template-switch 5' adaptor carrying 12 random nucleotides. Each sample yielded at least 2.5 million CDR3-containing paired-end reads. The Mint cDNA synthesis kit, primed by a TRBC-specific oligonucleotide, was used to synthesize first-strand cDNA from all RNA. Following uracil-DNA glycosylase treatment, a first 18-cycle PCR with universal primers M1SS and BC2_uni_R was performed on all cDNA. The paper's data handling went like this. Each sample was normalized by randomly selecting 1 million high-quality reads, each carrying a distinct molecular identifier. Instead of being binned into consensus sequences, reads that shared molecular identifiers were thrown out. CDR3 identification, clonotype clustering and error correction used MiTCR with a Q25 quality threshold and the strictest error-elimination algorithm. A nonparametric unseen species model with Euler transformation was used to estimate lower-bound total TCR beta diversity. TCRdb reran the public reads through fastp at Q25 and MiXCR, keeping productive beta chains. A single entry per CDR3 protein holds the most common genes and DNA from its merged rows. These V and J calls derive from TCRdb rather than the authors' analysis. The sample table lists nearly 800,000 distinct CDR3 sequences, roughly 25% of them with a count of one. The top ten constitute 3% to 4% of the sample.

The donors were 40 or so Caucasian individuals from Russia, aged roughly 6 to 100 years, who were systemically healthy. Each donor gave roughly 9.5 milliliters of peripheral blood, collected into EDTA-treated Vacutainer tubes. Ficoll-Paque density-gradient centrifugation was used to isolate PBMCs, with at least 7 million obtained per sample. Trizol reagent was used to extract total RNA from the PBMCs, yielding at least 6 micrograms per sample. For every donor, an aliquot of PBMCs went through flow cytometry to measure the percentages of naive CD45RAhigh/CD27high T cells. The sample was also linked to a second study, of T cells of mothers and their children. Looking at the second paper: Nine systemically healthy Caucasian individuals served as donors, namely three mothers together with their six children. cDNA synthesis used all of the extracted RNA, with around 1.4 ug of RNA in each 15 ul reaction. Sample barcodes and 2-4 random nucleotides were added via the M1S primer in the second PCR. Over 8.5 million TCR beta CDR3 reads were obtained for each mother, and millions of reads were obtained for each child. Thymic selection shapes the output of TCR recombination in a similar way in related and unrelated pairs, and inherited differences have a minor effect. Normalized repertoire overlap was always found to be slightly, but never significantly, higher in related mother-child pairs than in unrelated mother-child pairs. Persistent microchimeric T cell clones were not detected, at a sensitivity of approximately 100 clones per million clonotypes. Deep NGS was used in the study to compare the TCR beta repertoires of mothers and children and to look for features that separate related mother-child pairs from unrelated individuals. Mothers averaged approximately 41 +/- 4 years of age and children averaged about 12 +/- 4 years. Libraries were sequenced on Illumina HiSeq 2000 with 100+100 nt paired-end reads after adapter ligation with NEBNext reagents. Mother and child libraries were prepared a month apart and sequenced in separate runs to prevent cross-contamination. Each donor had between roughly 450,000 and 2,100,000 distinct TCR beta clonotypes identified. Naive TCR beta clonotypes were estimated from low-frequency clonotypes matched to each donor's FACS-determined naive share, without sorting.

Material: blood. This TCR was sampled from a boy between 10 and 17 years old in good health. The chain links TRBV6-2 or TRBV6-3 with TRBJ2-7, with 8 middle bases fitting TRBD1. The CDR3 corresponds to CASSSRDRLSYEQYF. The DNA reads TGTGCCAGCAGTTCCAGGGACAGGCTATCCTACGAGCAGTACTTC.